Sequencing of this T cell receptor beta chain was carried out in a study of radiation and T cells in renal cell carcinoma. As regards this clone: Its target is unknown.

General study points: Baseline intratumoral clonotype presence is unknown without pretreatment biopsies. In blood, top tumor clones expanded by 2 weeks, shrinking by 4.

Clones were sequenced by immunoSEQ multiplex PCR, and TCRdb holds only the in-frame ones, with some missing. The sample has 100,000 to 150,000 clones; around 90% are singletons. As to time point: blood 2 weeks post-SBRT. Treatment in this sample: 15 Gy SBRT to primary tumor, nephrectomy 4 weeks later. Clear cell pathology was present in this patient's renal cell carcinoma. With V trimmed by 0 bases and J by 2 bases, 2 bases remained unmatched. Germline V gives CDR1 SGDLS, CDR2 YYNGEE. There are 15 residues in the CDR3. The sequences come from blood, collected from a patient whose treatment included radiotherapy and nephrectomy. This chain joins TRBV9 and TRBJ2-1; 7 bases align to TRBD2. The TCR comes from a woman aged 70-85 years with renal cell carcinoma. CDR3 DNA sequence: TGTGCCAGCAGCGTAGGAGCGGGGCCCTACAATGAGCAGTTCTTC. Its translation is CASSVGAGPYNEQFF. Drawing the rest from reference TRBV9 and TRBJ2-1, the complete variable domain is DSGVTQTPKHLITATGQRVTLRCSPRSGDLSVYWYQQSLDQGLQFLIQYYNGEERAKGNILERFSAQQFPDLHSELNLSSLELGDSALYFCASSVGAGPYNEQFFGPGTRLTVL.